The 17 T cell receptor beta chains in this list originate from one sample, sequenced in a study of graft-versus-host responses after intestinal transplantation. Clones were sequenced by immunoSEQ multiplex PCR, and TCRdb holds only the in-frame ones, with some missing. The sample lists 75,000 to 95,000 clones, 85% to 95% seen once, with 0.35% in the top ten. For these TCRs, the target antigens are not known. The sequencing used unstimulated CD4+ T cells sorted from spleen or lymph node cells, collected before transplant. Receptor source: a human donor who was the organ donor for an intestinal transplant.

The chain links TRBV27 to TRBJ1-2, with 7 bases lining up with TRBD1. Germline V gene data show CDR1 as MNHEY and CDR2 as SMNVEV (reference sequence). The CDR3 is 14 residues long. Germline trimming cut 6 bases from V and 6 bases from J; bases unmatched to any gene: 10. This CDR3 is CASSRQGTVDGYTF. CDR3 nucleotides: TGTGCCAGCAGCCGACAGGGTACTGTTGATGGCTACACCTTC.

The chain has TRBV21-1 and TRBJ1-1; the table's D call of TRBD1 was not tested on the DNA. TRBV21-1 counts as a pseudogene. This CDR3 spans 16 amino acids. The DNA of the CDR3 is TGTGCCAGCAGCAACCGGGACAGGACCTGGCTTGGCAAAGCTTTCTTT. Translation: CASSNRDRTWLGKAFF.

Notes on this clone: Germline is not matched at one junction end, which may reflect a read error. The chain couples TRBV7-9 to TRBJ2-1; tentative D call: TRBD1 (6 bases). Per the germline V gene, CDR1 is SEHNR and CDR2 is FQNEAQ (reference sequence). The CDR3 is 19 amino acids. The CDR3 loop reads CVSSSLGRKGHQRDNEQFF. For the CDR3, the DNA is TGTGTCAGCAGCTCGTTGGGCCGAAAGGGACACCAACGAGACAATGAGCAGTTCTTC.

This clone occurred a few times. The rearrangement joins TRBV6-1 to TRBJ1-2, with D possibly matching TRBD1 (6 bases). Between the trimmed V and J ends, which lost 5 bases and 3 bases, there was a span of 10 bases. The CDR3 is 13 amino acids. The germline V gene encodes CDR1 MNHNS and CDR2 SASEGT. CDR3 nucleotide sequence: TGTGCCAGCAGTACAGGGTCGGACTATGGCTACACCTTC. Translation gives CASSTGSDYGYTF.

The rearrangement joins TRBV7-8 to TRBJ1-6; 7 bases map to TRBD1. The ends lost 1 base at V and 0 bases at J; junction bases unmatched: 12. Germline V gene sequence: CDR1 SGHVS, CDR2 FQNEAQ. CDR3 size: 20 residues. The DNA for the CDR3 is TGTGCCAGCAGCTTAGTCGCGATTTACAGGGGTAGCTCCTATAATTCACCCCTCCACTTT. This gives the protein CASSLVAIYRGSSYNSPLHF.

Of note for this clone: The sample carries other DNA sequences with the same CDR3. In DNA, the CDR3 is TGTGCCTGGAGTCGCCAGGGAAACACTGAAGCTTTCTTT. It encodes CAWSRQGNTEAFF. The chain recombines TRBV30 with TRBJ1-1; tentative D call: TRBD1 (5 bases). With 2 bases removed from V and 2 bases from J, the gap between germline ends came to 9 bases. CDR1 is GTSNPN and CDR2 is SVGIG in the germline V gene (reference sequence). The CDR3 runs to 13 residues.

This clone has only one observation. CDR3 protein: CSGQNREGTKLFF. The CDR3, as DNA: TGCAGCGGCCAAAATAGGGAAGGGACTAAACTGTTTTTT. The rearrangement uses TRBV29-1 and TRBJ1-4, with D tentatively TRBD1 (5 bases). V was clipped by 7 bases and J by 11 bases, with 20 bases between them. Looked up from germline, CDR1 is SQVTM and CDR2 is ANQGSEA. This CDR3 comprises 13 residues.

The chain couples TRBV5-4 to TRBJ2-1, with D possibly being TRBD2 (6 bases). CDR3 length: 14 residues. The V gene's germline CDR1 is SGHNT and CDR2 YYREEE (reference sequence). V was pared by 7 bases and J by 4 bases, with 15 bases between. The CDR3 spells CASSIKAGYNEQFF. The CDR3 DNA follows: TGTGCCAGCTCTATCAAGGCGGGGTACAATGAGCAGTTCTTC.

V is TRBV29-1 and J is TRBJ2-5; 10 bases match TRBD2. The CDR3 contains 13 residues. The junction had 5 bases not matched to a gene; V was cut back by 8 bases and J by 2 bases. In germline, CDR1 is SQVTM, CDR2 ANQGSEA. CDR3 protein: CSSSGGAQETQYF. For the CDR3, the DNA is TGCAGCTCAAGCGGGGGGGCACAAGAGACCCAGTACTTC. Full variable domain (remainder filled in from reference TRBV29-1 and TRBJ2-5): SAVISQKPSRDICQRGTSLTIQCQVDSQVTMMFWYRQQPGQSLTLIATANQGSEATYESGFVIDKFPISRPNLTFSTLTVSNMSPEDSSIYLCSSSGGAQETQYFGPGTRLLVL.

V gene TRBV6-6 combines with J gene TRBJ1-1; 9 bases match TRBD1. The junction had 5 bases not matched to a gene; V was cut back by 5 bases and J by 1 base. The CDR3 has 15 amino acids. Per germline, CDR1 MNHNY and CDR2 SVGAGI (reference sequence). CDR3 DNA sequence: TGTGCCAGCAGTCCCCCGGGACAGGGGAACACTGAAGCTTTCTTT. This translates into CASSPPGQGNTEAFF.

V is TRBV6-5 and J is TRBJ2-3; no clear D gene. The CDR3 is 11 amino acids. V was shortened by 6 bases and J by 3 bases, with 4 bases between the two germline ends. Germline-derived CDR1 and CDR2 are MNHEY and SVGAGI. CDR3 in amino acids: CASRRTDTQYF. CDR3 in DNA: TGTGCCAGCAGACGGACAGATACGCAGTATTTT.

V and J are TRBV4-1 and TRBJ1-1, with 8 bases that match TRBD1. With V trimmed by 3 bases and J by 1 base, 22 bases remained unmatched. The CDR3 covers 21 residues. In germline, CDR1 is MGHRA, CDR2 YSYEKL. The CDR3 spells CASSQQAAPAGGTGPNTEAFF. The CDR3 nucleotides are TGCGCCAGCAGCCAGCAAGCGGCCCCCGCAGGGGGGACAGGCCCGAACACTGAAGCTTTCTTT.

The rearrangement links TRBV5-1 to TRBJ1-5; TRBD1 is a possible D gene (5 bases). The V end was cut by 0 bases, the J end by 4 bases, with 14 bases between. Germline V gene lookup returns CDR1 SGHRS and CDR2 YFSETQ. The CDR3 is 16 amino acids. CDR3 region: CASSLEPGNVNQPQHF. CDR3 sequence (DNA): TGCGCCAGCAGCTTGGAACCAGGGAATGTTAATCAGCCCCAGCATTTT.

This clone was counted a single time. This chain joins TRBV10-2 and TRBJ2-1, with 9 bases that match TRBD2. The V and J ends lost 5 bases and 2 bases, in that order; junction bases with no gene match: 4. Germline values: CDR1 WSHSY, CDR2 SAAADI. This CDR3 contains 15 residues. CDR3 nucleotide sequence: TGCGCCAGCAGTCTAGCGGGGCCTGCCTACAATGAGCAGTTCTTC. This sequence encodes CASSLAGPAYNEQFF.

Here the CDR3 reads CAWSATRRVVNEQFF. CDR3 sequence (DNA): TGTGCCTGGAGTGCGACTAGGCGAGTAGTGAATGAGCAGTTCTTC. The chain combines TRBV30 with TRBJ2-1; tentative D call: TRBD2 (6 bases). The germline V and J ends were trimmed by 1 base and 7 bases, with 17 bases remaining between them. This CDR3 contains 15 residues. Germline V gene data show CDR1 as GTSNPN and CDR2 as SVGIG (reference sequence).

CDR3 in amino acids: CASSPRGTGFTEAFF. DNA for the CDR3: TGTGCCAGCAGTCCTCGCGGGACAGGGTTCACTGAAGCTTTCTTT. The genes are TRBV5-4 and TRBJ1-1; 9 bases are shared with TRBD1. CDR1 is SGHNT and CDR2 is YYREEE in the germline V gene (reference sequence). The V and J ends lost 5 bases and 4 bases, in that order; junction bases with no gene match: 9. The CDR3 runs 15 residues.

The rearrangement uses TRBV29-1 and TRBJ2-7; 7 positions match TRBD1. In germline, CDR1 is SQVTM, CDR2 ANQGSEA. The length of the CDR3 is 13 residues. V was pared by 4 bases and J by 4 bases, with 7 bases of the junction left unmatched. CDR3 coding DNA: TGCAGCGTTGGACAGGGATTTCTGTACGAGCAGTACTTC. Amino acid sequence: CSVGQGFLYEQYF.